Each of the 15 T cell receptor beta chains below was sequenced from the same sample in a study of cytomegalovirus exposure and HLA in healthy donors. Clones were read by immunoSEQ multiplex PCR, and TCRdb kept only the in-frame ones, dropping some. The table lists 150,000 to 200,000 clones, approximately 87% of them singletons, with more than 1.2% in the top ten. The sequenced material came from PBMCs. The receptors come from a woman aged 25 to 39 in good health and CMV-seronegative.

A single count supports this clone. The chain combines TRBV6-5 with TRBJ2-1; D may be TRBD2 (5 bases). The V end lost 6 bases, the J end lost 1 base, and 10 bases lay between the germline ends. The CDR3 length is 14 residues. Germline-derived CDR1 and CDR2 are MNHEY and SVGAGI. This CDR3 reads CASRSGRSYNEQFF. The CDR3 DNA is TGTGCCAGCAGGTCGGGGAGATCCTACAATGAGCAGTTCTTC.

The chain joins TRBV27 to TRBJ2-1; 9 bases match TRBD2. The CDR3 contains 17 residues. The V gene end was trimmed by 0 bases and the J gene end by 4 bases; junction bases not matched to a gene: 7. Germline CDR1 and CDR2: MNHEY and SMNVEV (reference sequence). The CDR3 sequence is CASSLSLRGGLYNEQFF. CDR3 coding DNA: TGTGCCAGCAGTTTATCGTTGCGGGGGGGACTATACAATGAGCAGTTCTTC.

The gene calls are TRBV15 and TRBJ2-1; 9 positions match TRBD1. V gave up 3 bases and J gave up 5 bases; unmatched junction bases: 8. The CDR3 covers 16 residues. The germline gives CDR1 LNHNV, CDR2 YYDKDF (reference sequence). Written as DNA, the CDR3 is TGTGCCACCAGCAGCATATGGACAGGGGTTGACAATGAGCAGTTCTTC. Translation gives CATSSIWTGVDNEQFF.

CDR3 protein: CASSQDPLGEQFF. In nucleotides, the CDR3 is TGCGCCAGCAGCCAAGATCCTCTCGGTGAGCAGTTCTTC. J is TRBJ2-1 and V is TRBV4-1; D call uncertain. The CDR3 consists of 13 residues. The V end lost 0 bases, the J end lost 9 bases, and 9 bases lay between the germline ends. Germline-derived CDR1 and CDR2 are MGHRA and YSYEKL.

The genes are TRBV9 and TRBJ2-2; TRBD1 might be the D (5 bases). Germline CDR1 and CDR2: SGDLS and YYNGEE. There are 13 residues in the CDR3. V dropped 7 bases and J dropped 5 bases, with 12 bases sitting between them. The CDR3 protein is CASLGAQTGELFF. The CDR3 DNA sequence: TGTGCCAGCCTAGGGGCGCAAACCGGGGAGCTGTTTTTT.

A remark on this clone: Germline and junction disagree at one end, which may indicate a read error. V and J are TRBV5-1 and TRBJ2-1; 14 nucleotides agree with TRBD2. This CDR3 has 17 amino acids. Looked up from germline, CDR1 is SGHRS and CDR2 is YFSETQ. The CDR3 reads CASSPGLAGGGHNEHFF. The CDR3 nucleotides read TGCGCCAGCAGCCCAGGACTAGCGGGGGGTGGCCACAATGAGCATTTCTTC.

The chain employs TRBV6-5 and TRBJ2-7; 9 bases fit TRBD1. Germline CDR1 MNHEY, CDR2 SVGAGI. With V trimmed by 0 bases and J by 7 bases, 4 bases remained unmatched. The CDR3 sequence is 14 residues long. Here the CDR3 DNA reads TGTGCCAGCAGTTACTCACAGGGGGCGAGGGAGCAGTACTTC. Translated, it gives CASSYSQGAREQYF.

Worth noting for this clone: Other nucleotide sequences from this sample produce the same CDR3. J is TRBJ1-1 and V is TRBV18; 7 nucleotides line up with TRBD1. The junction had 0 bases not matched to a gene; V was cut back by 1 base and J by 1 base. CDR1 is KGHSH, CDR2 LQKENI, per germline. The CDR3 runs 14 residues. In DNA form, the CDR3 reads TGTGCCAGCTCACCACGGACAGGGAACACTGAAGCTTTCTTT. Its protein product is CASSPRTGNTEAFF.

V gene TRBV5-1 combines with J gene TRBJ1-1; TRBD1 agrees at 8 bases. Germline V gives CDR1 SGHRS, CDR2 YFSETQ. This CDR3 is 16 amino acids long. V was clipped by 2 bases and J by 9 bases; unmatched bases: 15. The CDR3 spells CASSFGRTERQGQAFF. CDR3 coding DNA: TGCGCCAGCAGCTTCGGAAGAACCGAAAGACAGGGGCAAGCTTTCTTT.

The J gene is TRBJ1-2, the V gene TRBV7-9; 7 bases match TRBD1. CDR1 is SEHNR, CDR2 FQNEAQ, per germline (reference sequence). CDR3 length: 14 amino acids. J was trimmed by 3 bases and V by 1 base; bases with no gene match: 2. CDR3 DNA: TGTGCCAGCAGCTTAGGGGGGACAGACTATGGCTACACCTTC. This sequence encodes CASSLGGTDYGYTF.

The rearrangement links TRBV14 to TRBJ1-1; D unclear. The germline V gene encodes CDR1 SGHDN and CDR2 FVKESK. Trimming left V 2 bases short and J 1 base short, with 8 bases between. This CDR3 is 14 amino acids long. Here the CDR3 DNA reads TGTGCCAGCAGCCAAAGAGCCACGAACACTGAAGCTTTCTTT. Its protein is CASSQRATNTEAFF.

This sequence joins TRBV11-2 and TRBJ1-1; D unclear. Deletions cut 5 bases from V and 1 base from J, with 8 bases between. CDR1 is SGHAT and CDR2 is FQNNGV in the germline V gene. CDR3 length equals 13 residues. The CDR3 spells CASSPERNTEAFF. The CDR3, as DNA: TGTGCCAGCAGCCCTGAGCGGAACACTGAAGCTTTCTTT.

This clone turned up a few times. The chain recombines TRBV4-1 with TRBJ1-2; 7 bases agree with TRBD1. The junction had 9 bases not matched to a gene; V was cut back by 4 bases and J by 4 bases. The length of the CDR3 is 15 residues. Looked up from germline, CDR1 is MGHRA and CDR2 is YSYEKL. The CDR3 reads CASSPRQGASYGYTF. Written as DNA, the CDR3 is TGCGCCAGCAGCCCACGACAGGGTGCTAGCTATGGCTACACCTTC.

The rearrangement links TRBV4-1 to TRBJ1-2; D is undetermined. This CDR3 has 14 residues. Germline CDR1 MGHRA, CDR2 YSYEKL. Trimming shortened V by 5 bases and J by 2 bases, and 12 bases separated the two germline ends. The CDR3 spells CASSVGLANYGYTF. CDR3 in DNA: TGCGCCAGCAGCGTCGGACTGGCCAACTATGGCTACACCTTC.

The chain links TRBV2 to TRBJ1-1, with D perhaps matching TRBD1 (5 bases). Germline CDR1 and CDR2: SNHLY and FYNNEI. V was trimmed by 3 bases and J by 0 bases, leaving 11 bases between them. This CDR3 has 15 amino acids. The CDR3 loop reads CASSDVGGVNTEAFF. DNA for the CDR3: TGTGCCAGCAGTGATGTGGGGGGAGTGAACACTGAAGCTTTCTTT.